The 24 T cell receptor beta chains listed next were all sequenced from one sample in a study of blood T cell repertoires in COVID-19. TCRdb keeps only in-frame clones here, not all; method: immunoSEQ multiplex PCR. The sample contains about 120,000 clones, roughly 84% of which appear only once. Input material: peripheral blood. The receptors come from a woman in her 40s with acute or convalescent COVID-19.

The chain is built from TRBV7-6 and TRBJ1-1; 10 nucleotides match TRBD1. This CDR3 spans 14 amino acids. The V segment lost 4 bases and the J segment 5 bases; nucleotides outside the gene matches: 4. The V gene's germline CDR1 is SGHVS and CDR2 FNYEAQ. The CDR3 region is CASSSTGGYTEAFF. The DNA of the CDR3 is TGTGCCAGCAGCTCGACAGGGGGCTATACTGAAGCTTTCTTT.

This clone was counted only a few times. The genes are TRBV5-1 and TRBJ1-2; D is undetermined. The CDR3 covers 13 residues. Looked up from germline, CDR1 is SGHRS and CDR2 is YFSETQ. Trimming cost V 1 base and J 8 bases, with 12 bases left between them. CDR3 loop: CASSLPKAEGYTF. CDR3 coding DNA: TGCGCCAGCAGCTTGCCCAAAGCGGAAGGCTACACCTTC.

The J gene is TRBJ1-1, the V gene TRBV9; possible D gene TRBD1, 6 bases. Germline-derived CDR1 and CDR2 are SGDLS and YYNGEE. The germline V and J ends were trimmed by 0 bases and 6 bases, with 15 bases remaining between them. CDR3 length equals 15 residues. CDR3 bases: TGTGCCAGCAGCGTAGCTACGGGGGGCATTTCTGAAGCTTTCTTT. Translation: CASSVATGGISEAFF.

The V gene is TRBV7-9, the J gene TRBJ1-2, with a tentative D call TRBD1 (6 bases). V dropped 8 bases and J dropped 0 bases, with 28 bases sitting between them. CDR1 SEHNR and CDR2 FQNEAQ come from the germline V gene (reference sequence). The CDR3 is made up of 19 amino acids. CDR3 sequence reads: CASGPGASRQGPSNYGYTF. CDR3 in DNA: TGTGCCAGCGGGCCAGGGGCATCCCGCCAGGGGCCCTCTAACTATGGCTACACCTTC. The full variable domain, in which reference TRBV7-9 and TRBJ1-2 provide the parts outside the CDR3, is DTGVSQNPRHKITKRGQNVTFRCDPISEHNRLYWYRQTLGQGPEFLTYFQNEAQLEKSRLLSDRFSAERPKGSFSTLEIQRTEQGDSAMYLCASGPGASRQGPSNYGYTFGSGTRLTVV.

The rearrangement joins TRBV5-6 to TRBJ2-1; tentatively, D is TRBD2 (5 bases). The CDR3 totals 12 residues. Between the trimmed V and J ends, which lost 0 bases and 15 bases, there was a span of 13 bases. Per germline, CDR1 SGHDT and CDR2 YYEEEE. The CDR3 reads CASSLGLVGGFF. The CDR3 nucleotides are TGTGCCAGCAGCTTGGGGCTAGTCGGAGGGTTCTTC. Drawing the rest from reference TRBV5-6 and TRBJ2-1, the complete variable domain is DAGVTQSPTHLIKTRGQQVTLRCSPKSGHDTVSWYQQALGQGPQFIFQYYEEEERQRGNFPDRFSGHQFPNYSSELNVNALLLGDSALYLCASSLGLVGGFFGPGTRLTVL.

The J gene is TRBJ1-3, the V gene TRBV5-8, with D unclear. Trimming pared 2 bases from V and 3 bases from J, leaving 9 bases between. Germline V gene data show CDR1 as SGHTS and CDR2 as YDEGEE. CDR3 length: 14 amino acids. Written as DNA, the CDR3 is TGTGCCAGCAGCTTTCCGGAGATTGGAAACACCATATATTTT. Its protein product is CASSFPEIGNTIYF.

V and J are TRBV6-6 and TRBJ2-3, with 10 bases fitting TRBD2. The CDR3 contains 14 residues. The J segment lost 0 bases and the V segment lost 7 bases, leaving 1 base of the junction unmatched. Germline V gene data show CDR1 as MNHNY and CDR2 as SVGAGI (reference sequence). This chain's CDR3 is CASNSGGSTDTQYF. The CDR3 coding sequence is TGTGCCAGCAATAGCGGGGGGAGCACAGATACGCAGTATTTT.

The CDR3 DNA follows: TGTGCCAGCAGCTTAGCGAGGGGTAGCGGGACTGAAGCTTTCTTT. It yields the protein CASSLARGSGTEAFF. The chain joins TRBV7-2 to TRBJ1-1, with a tentative D call TRBD1 (5 bases). V was cut by 0 bases and J by 5 bases, with 13 bases left in between. The CDR3 contains 15 residues. Germline CDR1 SGHTA, CDR2 FQGNSA. Filled out from reference TRBV7-2 and TRBJ1-1, the complete variable domain reads GAGVSQSPSNKVTEKGKDVELRCDPISGHTALYWYRQSLGQGLEFLIYFQGNSAPDKSGLPSDRFSAERTGGSVSTLTIQRTQQEDSAVYLCASSLARGSGTEAFFGQGTRLTVV.

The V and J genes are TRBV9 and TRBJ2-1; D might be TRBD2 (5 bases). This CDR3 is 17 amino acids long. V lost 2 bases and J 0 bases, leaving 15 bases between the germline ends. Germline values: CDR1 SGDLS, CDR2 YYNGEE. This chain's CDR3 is CASSVEFGISSYNEQFF. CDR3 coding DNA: TGTGCCAGCAGCGTGGAATTCGGGATTTCCTCCTACAATGAGCAGTTCTTC. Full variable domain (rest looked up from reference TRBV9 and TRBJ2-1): DSGVTQTPKHLITATGQRVTLRCSPRSGDLSVYWYQQSLDQGLQFLIQYYNGEERAKGNILERFSAQQFPDLHSELNLSSLELGDSALYFCASSVEFGISSYNEQFFGPGTRLTVL.

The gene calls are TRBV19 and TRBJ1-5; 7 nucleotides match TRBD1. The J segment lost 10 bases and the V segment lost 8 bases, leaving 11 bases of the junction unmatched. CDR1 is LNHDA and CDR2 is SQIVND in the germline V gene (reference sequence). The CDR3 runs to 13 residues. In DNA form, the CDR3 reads TGTGCCAGTGGACAACAGGGGCTGGCACCCCAGCATTTT. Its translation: CASGQQGLAPQHF.

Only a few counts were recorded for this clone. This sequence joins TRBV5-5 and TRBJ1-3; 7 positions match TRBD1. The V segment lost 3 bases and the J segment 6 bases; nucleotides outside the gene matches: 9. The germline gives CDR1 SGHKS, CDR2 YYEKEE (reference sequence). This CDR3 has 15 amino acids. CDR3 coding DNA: TGTGCCAGCAGCTCGACAGGGCAATACGCAAACACCATATATTTT. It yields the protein CASSSTGQYANTIYF.

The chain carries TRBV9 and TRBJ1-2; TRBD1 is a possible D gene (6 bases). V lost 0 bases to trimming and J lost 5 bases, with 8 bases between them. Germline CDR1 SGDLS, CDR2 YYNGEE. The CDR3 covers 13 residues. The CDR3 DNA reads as TGTGCCAGCAGCGTAGGAGGGGGATATGGCTACACCTTC. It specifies CASSVGGGYGYTF.

The CDR3 bases are TGTGCCAGCAGCTCCTCTTCGACAGGGAACTATGGCTACACCTTC. This gives the protein CASSSSSTGNYGYTF. The gene calls are TRBV7-6 and TRBJ1-2; 7 nucleotides align to TRBD1. The trim removed 4 bases at V and 2 bases at J, leaving 7 bases unmatched. This CDR3 spans 15 amino acids. CDR1 and CDR2 from the germline V gene are SGHVS and FNYEAQ. The variable domain in full, with the rest retrieved from reference TRBV7-6 and TRBJ1-2, is GAGVSQSPRYKVTKRGQDVALRCDPISGHVSLYWYRQALGQGPEFLTYFNYEAQQDKSGLPNDRFSAERPEGSISTLTIQRTEQRDSAMYRCASSSSSTGNYGYTFGSGTRLTVV.

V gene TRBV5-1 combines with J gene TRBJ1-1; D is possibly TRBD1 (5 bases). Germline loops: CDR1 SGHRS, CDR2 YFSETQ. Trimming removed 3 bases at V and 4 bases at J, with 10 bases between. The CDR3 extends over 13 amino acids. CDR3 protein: CASSSDTFTEAFF. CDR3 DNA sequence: TGCGCCAGCAGCTCGGACACCTTCACTGAAGCTTTCTTT.

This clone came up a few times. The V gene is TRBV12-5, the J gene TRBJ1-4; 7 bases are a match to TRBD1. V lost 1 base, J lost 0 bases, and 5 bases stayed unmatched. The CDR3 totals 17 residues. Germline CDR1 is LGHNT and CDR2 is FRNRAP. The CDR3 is CASGLDTGESTNEKLFF. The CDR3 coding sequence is TGTGCTAGTGGTTTGGACACAGGGGAGTCAACTAATGAAAAACTGTTTTTT.

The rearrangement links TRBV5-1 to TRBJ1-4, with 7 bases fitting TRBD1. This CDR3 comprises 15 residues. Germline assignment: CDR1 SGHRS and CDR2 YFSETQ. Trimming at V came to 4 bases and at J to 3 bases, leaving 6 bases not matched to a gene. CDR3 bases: TGCGCCAGCAGCCCCATGGGACAGTCTAATGAAAAACTGTTTTTT. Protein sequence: CASSPMGQSNEKLFF.

This CDR3 reads CASSPQEGQGGEKLFF. For the CDR3, the DNA is TGTGCCAGCAGCCCCCAGGAGGGGCAGGGTGGAGAAAAACTGTTTTTT. The chain links TRBV7-8 to TRBJ1-4; TRBD1 is a possible D gene (5 bases). The CDR3 extends over 16 amino acids. Germline V gene sequence: CDR1 SGHVS, CDR2 FQNEAQ. Trimming removed 5 bases from V and 8 bases from J, with 21 bases in between.

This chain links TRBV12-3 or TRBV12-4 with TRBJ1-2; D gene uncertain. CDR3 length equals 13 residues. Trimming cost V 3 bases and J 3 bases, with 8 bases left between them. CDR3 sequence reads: CASSLGADYGYTF. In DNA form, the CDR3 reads TGTGCCAGCAGTTTGGGAGCTGACTATGGCTACACCTTC.

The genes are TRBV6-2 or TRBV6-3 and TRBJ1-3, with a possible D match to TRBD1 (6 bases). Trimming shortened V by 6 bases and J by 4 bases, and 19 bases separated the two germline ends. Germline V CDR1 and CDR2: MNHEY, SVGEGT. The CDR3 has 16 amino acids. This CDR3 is CASSLYRSGAGNTIYF. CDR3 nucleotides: TGTGCCAGCAGCCTCTACCGATCAGGGGCGGGAAACACCATATATTTT.

DNA of the CDR3: TGTGCCAGCAGAACCGGGACAGGGGGGCCAAGGTCACCCCTCCACTTT. Translation: CASRTGTGGPRSPLHF. V gene TRBV6-6 combines with J gene TRBJ1-6, with 11 nucleotides matching TRBD1. J gave up 10 bases and V 6 bases, and 11 bases lay outside the gene matches. CDR3 length equals 16 residues. In germline, CDR1 is MNHNY, CDR2 SVGAGI (reference sequence).

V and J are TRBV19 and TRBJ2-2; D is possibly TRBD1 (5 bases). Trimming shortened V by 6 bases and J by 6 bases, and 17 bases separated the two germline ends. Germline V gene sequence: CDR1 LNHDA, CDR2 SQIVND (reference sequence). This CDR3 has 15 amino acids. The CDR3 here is CASRNPAAGPGELFF. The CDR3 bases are TGTGCCAGTAGGAACCCCGCGGCAGGGCCCGGGGAGCTGTTTTTT.

CDR3 sequence (DNA): TGTGCCTCAGTCCGGGACAGTTCATGGTTTGCGCCCCAGCATTTT. Its translation: CASVRDSSWFAPQHF. The chain has TRBV2 and TRBJ1-5; 7 bases map to TRBD1. Germline V gene data show CDR1 as SNHLY and CDR2 as FYNNEI. The CDR3 sequence is 15 residues long. With V trimmed by 11 bases and J by 9 bases, 19 bases remained unmatched.

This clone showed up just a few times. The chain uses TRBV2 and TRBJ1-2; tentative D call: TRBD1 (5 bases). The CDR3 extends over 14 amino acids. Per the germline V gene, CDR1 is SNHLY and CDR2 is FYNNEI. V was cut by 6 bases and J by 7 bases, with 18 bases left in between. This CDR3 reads CASSAGPGLGGYTF. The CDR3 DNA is TGTGCCAGCAGCGCAGGGCCCGGGCTGGGTGGCTACACCTTC. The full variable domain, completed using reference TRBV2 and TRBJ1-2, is EPEVTQTPSHQVTQMGQEVILRCVPISNHLYFYWYRQILGQKVEFLVSFYNNEISEKSEIFDDQFSVERPDGSNFTLKIRSTKLEDSAMYFCASSAGPGLGGYTFGSGTRLTVV.

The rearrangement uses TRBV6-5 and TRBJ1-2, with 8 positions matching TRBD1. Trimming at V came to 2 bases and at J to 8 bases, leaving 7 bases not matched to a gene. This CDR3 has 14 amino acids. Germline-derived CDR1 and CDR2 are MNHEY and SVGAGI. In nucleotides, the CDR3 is TGTGCCAGCAGTTACGCGACAGGGGTAGGCGGCTACACCTTC. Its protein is CASSYATGVGGYTF.